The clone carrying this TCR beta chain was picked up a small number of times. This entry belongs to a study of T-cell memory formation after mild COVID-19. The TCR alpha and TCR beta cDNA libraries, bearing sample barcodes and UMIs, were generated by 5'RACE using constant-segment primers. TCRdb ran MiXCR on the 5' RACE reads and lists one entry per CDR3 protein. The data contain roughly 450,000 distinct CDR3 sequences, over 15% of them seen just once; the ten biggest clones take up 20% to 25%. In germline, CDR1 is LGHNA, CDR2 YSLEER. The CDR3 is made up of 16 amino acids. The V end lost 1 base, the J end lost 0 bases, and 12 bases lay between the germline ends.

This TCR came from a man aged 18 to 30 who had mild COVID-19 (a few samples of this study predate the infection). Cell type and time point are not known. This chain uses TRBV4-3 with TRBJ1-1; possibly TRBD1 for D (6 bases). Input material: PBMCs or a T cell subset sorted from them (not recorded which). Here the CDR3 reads CASSQVEGEMNTEAFF. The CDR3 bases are TGCGCCAGCAGCCAAGTGGAGGGGGAGATGAACACTGAAGCTTTCTTT.